This passage covers 21 T cell receptor beta chains from one sample sequenced in a study of cytomegalovirus exposure and HLA in healthy donors. The PCR was carried out with 60 Vbeta primers and 13 Jbeta primers. Profiled with immunoSEQ multiplex PCR; TCRdb holds only in-frame clones, not every one. The sample shows 150,000 to 200,000 clones, roughly 80% of them seen only once. The material sequenced was PBMCs. The source of these receptors is a male donor in good health and CMV-seronegative.

J is TRBJ1-4 and V is TRBV29-1; TRBD1 agrees at 7 bases. The germline V gene encodes CDR1 SQVTM and CDR2 ANQGSEA. J was trimmed by 4 bases and V by 6 bases; bases with no gene match: 8. The CDR3 extends over 14 amino acids. The CDR3 protein is CSVRQGSNNEKLFF. The CDR3 bases are TGCAGCGTGAGACAGGGTTCAAATAATGAAAAACTGTTTTTT.

V is TRBV28 and J is TRBJ2-3, with D maybe TRBD1 (5 bases). V was clipped by 2 bases and J by 4 bases, with 10 bases between them. Germline V gene lookup returns CDR1 MDHEN and CDR2 SYDVKM. The CDR3 has 14 amino acids. CDR3 sequence reads: CASSLPGMADTQYF. The CDR3 nucleotides are TGTGCCAGCAGTTTACCAGGGATGGCAGATACGCAGTATTTT.

The V and J genes are TRBV6-6 and TRBJ1-4; 8 nucleotides agree with TRBD1. This CDR3 spans 15 amino acids. The trim removed 2 bases at V and 7 bases at J, leaving 6 bases unmatched. The V gene's germline CDR1 is MNHNY and CDR2 SVGAGI (reference sequence). CDR3 in DNA: TGTGCCAGCAGTTACCTGACAGGGGTACGTGAAAAACTGTTTTTT. It is translated as CASSYLTGVREKLFF.

The V and J genes are TRBV6-5 and TRBJ2-7, with 7 positions matching TRBD1. V shed 9 bases and J 6 bases; nucleotides not matched to a gene: 17. CDR3 length: 15 amino acids. Germline V gene data show CDR1 as MNHEY and CDR2 as SVGAGI. CDR3 sequence (DNA): TGTGCCAGTAGTACCCCCACCGGGAACAGGGGCGAGCAGTACTTC. The encoded protein is CASSTPTGNRGEQYF.

The chain is built from TRBV29-1 and TRBJ2-5; 9 bases agree with TRBD2. The V gene's germline CDR1 is SQVTM and CDR2 ANQGSEA. The J segment lost 3 bases and the V segment lost 6 bases, leaving 8 bases of the junction unmatched. This CDR3 region has 14 residues. The CDR3 spells CSVGVRGGEETQYF. CDR3 in DNA: TGCAGCGTCGGGGTGCGGGGGGGGGAAGAGACCCAGTACTTC.

The chain carries TRBV9 and TRBJ2-3, with TRBD2 matching 13 bases. The CDR3 extends over 16 amino acids. The junction had 3 bases not matched to a gene; V was cut back by 0 bases and J by 5 bases. Per germline, CDR1 SGDLS and CDR2 YYNGEE. In nucleotides, the CDR3 is TGTGCCAGCAGCGTAGAACTAGCGGGGGGGGGAGATACGCAGTATTTT. Its protein is CASSVELAGGGDTQYF. The full variable domain, in which reference TRBV9 and TRBJ2-3 provide the parts outside the CDR3, is DSGVTQTPKHLITATGQRVTLRCSPRSGDLSVYWYQQSLDQGLQFLIQYYNGEERAKGNILERFSAQQFPDLHSELNLSSLELGDSALYFCASSVELAGGGDTQYFGPGTRLTVL.

This clone was recorded a few times. The genes are TRBV6-6 and TRBJ1-4, with D perhaps TRBD1 (5 bases). This CDR3 is 15 amino acids long. V dropped 4 bases and J dropped 0 bases, with 9 bases sitting between them. The germline gives CDR1 MNHNY, CDR2 SVGAGI (reference sequence). The CDR3 sequence is CASSFDRATNEKLFF. In nucleotides, the CDR3 is TGTGCCAGCAGTTTCGACAGAGCAACTAATGAAAAACTGTTTTTT.

The chain joins TRBV19 to TRBJ1-4, with no clear D. The germline V gene encodes CDR1 LNHDA and CDR2 SQIVND (reference sequence). Trimming took off 3 bases at V and 0 bases at J, with 8 bases between the two ends. CDR3 size: 15 residues. The CDR3: CASSISGATNEKLFF. In DNA, the CDR3 is TGTGCCAGTAGTATTTCCGGGGCAACTAATGAAAAACTGTTTTTT.

This clone has just a few counts. The V and J genes are TRBV5-4 and TRBJ1-4; 7 positions match TRBD1. CDR3 length: 14 residues. V was clipped by 4 bases and J by 8 bases; unmatched bases: 8. Germline V CDR1 and CDR2: SGHNT, YYREEE (reference sequence). The CDR3 region has the DNA TGTGCCAGCAGCCCAAAGGGGGCAGAAGAAAAACTGTTTTTT. This gives the protein CASSPKGAEEKLFF.

The chain combines TRBV7-7 with TRBJ2-6; TRBD1 aligns across 11 bases. The CDR3 contains 16 residues. Germline CDR1 reads SSHAT; CDR2 reads FNYEAQ (reference sequence). The J segment lost 4 bases and the V segment lost 5 bases, leaving 4 bases of the junction unmatched. The CDR3 loop reads CASSRTGGVGANVLTF. CDR3 DNA sequence: TGTGCCAGCAGCCGGACAGGGGGCGTAGGGGCCAACGTCCTGACTTTC.

This clone was counted only a few times. V is TRBV29-1 and J is TRBJ1-1, with D maybe TRBD1 (5 bases). V was cut by 4 bases and J by 5 bases, with 11 bases left in between. Per the germline V gene, CDR1 is SQVTM and CDR2 is ANQGSEA. This CDR3 spans 12 amino acids. For the CDR3, the DNA is TGCAGCGTTGTATTCGGGGGAACTGAAGCTTTCTTT. Encoded protein: CSVVFGGTEAFF. Full variable domain (rest looked up from reference TRBV29-1 and TRBJ1-1): SAVISQKPSRDICQRGTSLTIQCQVDSQVTMMFWYRQQPGQSLTLIATANQGSEATYESGFVIDKFPISRPNLTFSTLTVSNMSPEDSSIYLCSVVFGGTEAFFGQGTRLTVV.

The sample holds a few counts of this clone. The chain combines TRBV6-5 with TRBJ2-7, with 8 bases lining up with TRBD1. V trimming: 5 bases; J trimming: 2 bases; junction bases outside the gene matches: 8. The CDR3 has 15 amino acids. Germline V gene sequence: CDR1 MNHEY, CDR2 SVGAGI. The DNA of the CDR3 is TGTGCCAGCAGTCGCACAAGGACAGGGCCCTACGAGCAGTACTTC. It specifies CASSRTRTGPYEQYF.

The J gene is TRBJ1-1, the V gene TRBV27, with D possibly being TRBD1 (5 bases). V shed 0 bases and J shed 3 bases, with 11 bases lying between them. CDR1 is MNHEY, CDR2 SMNVEV, per germline (reference sequence). The CDR3 is 15 amino acids. The CDR3 DNA reads TGTGCCAGCAGTTTATCGGGGGGGATCTACACTGAAGCTTTCTTT. It encodes CASSLSGGIYTEAFF.

To note about this clone: A read error may produce the germline difference seen at one junction end. DNA of the CDR3: TGCAGCGTTGAAGGCCCTCAGGGGGCCCCAGGCTACCCCTTC. Its protein product is CSVEGPQGAPGYPF. The chain joins TRBV29-1 to TRBJ1-2; TRBD1 matches 8 bases. Germline assignment: CDR1 SQVTM and CDR2 ANQGSEA. This CDR3 region has 14 residues.

The V gene is TRBV10-3, the J gene TRBJ2-3; D unresolved. CDR3 length equals 11 residues. Trimming removed 11 bases from V and 9 bases from J, with 15 bases in between. Germline V gene sequence: CDR1 ENHRY, CDR2 SYGVKD. The CDR3 DNA follows: TGTGCCTCCCAATTAGCCCAGACGCAGTATTTT. It is translated as CASQLAQTQYF.

The chain employs TRBV6-6 and TRBJ1-6; D perhaps matches TRBD1 (6 bases). Germline V gene lookup returns CDR1 MNHNY and CDR2 SVGAGI (reference sequence). CDR3 length: 14 residues. The V gene lost 7 bases and the J gene lost 4 bases, with 11 bases spanning the gap. The CDR3 sequence is CASTEDSYNSPLHF. The CDR3 DNA is TGTGCCAGCACCGAGGACAGTTATAATTCACCCCTCCACTTT.

The J gene is TRBJ2-2, the V gene TRBV23-1; possible D gene TRBD1, 7 bases. TRBV23-1 is an ORF for which the function is uncertain. There are 23 residues in the CDR3. V lost 3 bases and J 6 bases, leaving 38 bases between the germline ends. The CDR3 region has the DNA TGCGCCAGCAGTCACCCAATCGGGAGAGCCGACAGGGCCGGACCCAGGGTAGCCGGGGAGCTGTTTTTT. Translation: CASSHPIGRADRAGPRVAGELFF.

This clone was seen repeatedly, ten times or more. V gene TRBV5-6 combines with J gene TRBJ2-5; 8 bases match TRBD2. J was trimmed by 4 bases and V by 4 bases; bases with no gene match: 9. Germline V gene lookup returns CDR1 SGHDT and CDR2 YYEEEE. The CDR3 contains 15 residues. CDR3 region: CASSDDRGGLETQYF. CDR3 in DNA: TGTGCCAGCAGCGACGATCGCGGGGGGTTAGAGACCCAGTACTTC. Filled out from reference TRBV5-6 and TRBJ2-5, the complete variable domain reads DAGVTQSPTHLIKTRGQQVTLRCSPKSGHDTVSWYQQALGQGPQFIFQYYEEEERQRGNFPDRFSGHQFPNYSSELNVNALLLGDSALYLCASSDDRGGLETQYFGPGTRLLVL.

The chain uses TRBV5-8 and TRBJ1-6, with D possibly TRBD1 on 6 matching bases. The V end lost 0 bases, the J end lost 12 bases, and 22 bases lay between the germline ends. Germline V CDR1 and CDR2: SGHTS, YDEGEE. This CDR3 contains 17 residues. CDR3 in amino acids: CASSLGQGNVSTGPLHF. The DNA for the CDR3 is TGTGCCAGCAGCTTGGGCCAGGGGAACGTATCTACGGGACCCCTCCACTTT.

This chain joins TRBV10-3 and TRBJ2-7; a possible D gene is TRBD1 (5 bases). In germline, CDR1 is ENHRY, CDR2 SYGVKD. CDR3 size: 13 residues. The V and J ends lost 2 bases and 3 bases respectively, with 8 bases between them. Here the CDR3 reads CAISEPGLYEQYF. The CDR3 bases are TGTGCCATCAGTGAGCCAGGGCTCTACGAGCAGTACTTC.

J is TRBJ2-2 and V is TRBV10-3; 8 positions agree with TRBD1. This CDR3 comprises 17 residues. J was trimmed by 7 bases and V by 5 bases; bases with no gene match: 15. Germline V gene lookup returns CDR1 ENHRY and CDR2 SYGVKD. The CDR3 DNA reads TGTGCCATCAGTAATGGGCGGGCAGGGGGCGAGGACGGGGAGCTGTTTTTT. Translating gives CAISNGRAGGEDGELFF.